The clone carrying this TCR beta chain was detected ten times or more. Its matching antigen is unknown. Serum thyroxine and TRAb, along with clinical symptoms, thyroid ultrasound and orbital computed tomography, were what diagnosis relied on. TCR beta CDR3 amplification used RNA transcripts. After a first-round RT-PCR with HTBI primers, a second-round multiplex PCR was run. Each CDR3 protein gets one entry after TCRdb re-called the multiplex PCR reads with MiXCR. This sample has over 500,000 distinct CDR3 sequences, with about a fifth found just once. The CDR3 consists of 13 residues. CDR1 MDHEN and CDR2 SYDVKM come from the germline V gene. J lost 5 bases, V lost 6 bases, and 4 bases had no gene match. The data were obtained in a study of Graves' ophthalmopathy and Graves' hyperthyroidism. Study results and limitations: Most expanded clonotypes in thyroid above 0.001 frequency also showed up in blood.

The sample consisted of peripheral blood. This TCR derives from a woman aged 18-30 years with stable Graves' hyperthyroidism. Some clones in this sample may be carry-over from other donors' samples. The chain employs TRBV28 and TRBJ2-7; 10 bases align to TRBD1. The CDR3 reads CASRPTGGNEQYF. The CDR3 DNA is TGTGCCAGCAGACCGACAGGGGGCAACGAGCAGTACTTC.